This T cell receptor (beta chain) was sequenced in a study of control samples from healthy donors and cancer patients. Data came from immunoSEQ multiplex PCR; TCRdb stores just in-frame clones and leaves some out. The sample contains approximately 150,000 clones, roughly 94% of which appear only once. The CDR3 consists of 15 residues. V trimming: 2 bases; J trimming: 2 bases; junction bases outside the gene matches: 4. CDR1 and CDR2 (germline): KGHSH, LQKENI. Material: blood. This chain links TRBV18 with TRBJ2-7, with 9 bases aligning to TRBD1. This clonotype originated in a middle-aged man in good health. The chain's CDR3 is CASSPAGTGPYEQYF. The CDR3 DNA reads as TGTGCCAGCTCACCAGCCGGGACAGGGCCCTACGAGCAGTACTTC.